This paragraph covers one T cell receptor beta chain sequence. Its cognate antigen is unknown. This sample is part of a study of identical twins. Study-level results: Insertion counts were lower in abundant cord blood beta clonotypes, a trend that memory repertoires did not show.

TCRdb reprocessed the 5' RACE reads with MiXCR, giving one entry per CDR3 protein. The sample shows nearly 650,000 distinct CDR3 sequences, roughly 7.2% of them seen only once. The CDR3 is 17 amino acids. V lost 0 bases, J lost 0 bases, and 12 bases lay in between. From germline, CDR1 is MNHNS and CDR2 SASEGT. Healthy Caucasians were all of the donors. The data also belong to a second study, concerning yellow fever vaccine responses in identical twins.

Sequenced input: PBMCs. The chain carries TRBV6-1 and TRBJ2-1; D is uncertain. The receptor comes from a woman aged 18-29 years in good health. CDR3 protein: CASSEAFRASSYNEQFF. As DNA, the CDR3 is TGTGCCAGCAGTGAAGCGTTTAGGGCGAGCTCCTACAATGAGCAGTTCTTC.